This entry lists 21 T cell receptor beta chains sequenced from one sample in a study of blood T cell repertoires in COVID-19. Assay used: immunoSEQ multiplex PCR; TCRdb lists only in-frame clones, some missing. The table includes around 130,000 clones, roughly 80% detected once. The source material was peripheral blood. The receptors originated from a man in his 60s with acute or convalescent COVID-19.

This clone was found once. The V and J genes are TRBV6-5 and TRBJ2-7; no definite D call. Germline V lookup: CDR1 MNHEY, CDR2 SVGAGI. The CDR3 contains 11 residues. The germline V and J ends were trimmed by 1 base and 6 bases, with 4 bases remaining between them. CDR3 amino acids: CASSYYSEQYF. As DNA, the CDR3 is TGTGCCAGCAGTTACTACAGCGAGCAGTACTTC.

The table lists this clone with a few counts. The rearrangement joins TRBV5-1 to TRBJ2-2; TRBD1 is a possible D gene (6 bases). With 4 bases removed from V and 3 bases from J, the gap between germline ends came to 19 bases. This CDR3 region has 17 residues. Germline CDR1 and CDR2: SGHRS and YFSETQ. CDR3: CASSERAGTSHTGELFF. The CDR3 DNA reads as TGCGCCAGCAGCGAGAGGGCTGGGACAAGCCACACCGGGGAGCTGTTTTTT.

This clone was detected only a few times. The rearrangement joins TRBV7-6 to TRBJ2-1, with a weak D call TRBD2 (5 bases). V was trimmed by 3 bases and J by 7 bases, leaving 10 bases between them. Germline lookup yields CDR1 SGHVS and CDR2 FNYEAQ. The CDR3 is 13 amino acids. The CDR3: CASSFQTNNEQFF. CDR3 nucleotides: TGTGCCAGCAGCTTCCAGACTAATAATGAGCAGTTCTTC. The whole variable domain, filled in from reference TRBV7-6 and TRBJ2-1, reads GAGVSQSPRYKVTKRGQDVALRCDPISGHVSLYWYRQALGQGPEFLTYFNYEAQQDKSGLPNDRFSAERPEGSISTLTIQRTEQRDSAMYRCASSFQTNNEQFFGPGTRLTVL.

Details on this clone: A clone one base away is much larger, so this may be a read error. The chain employs TRBV7-9 and TRBJ2-3; 8 bases match TRBD1. V lost 1 base to trimming and J lost 2 bases; unmatched junction nucleotides: 2. Germline V gene data show CDR1 as SEHNR and CDR2 as FQNEAQ (reference sequence). This CDR3 comprises 15 residues. The CDR3 here is CASSLDRGYTDTQYF. As DNA, the CDR3 is TGTGCCAGCAGCTTAGACAGGGGGTACACAGATACGCAGTATTTT.

The rearrangement links TRBV24-1 to TRBJ2-3, with D possibly being TRBD1 (6 bases). CDR3 length: 13 residues. The V gene lost 8 bases and the J gene lost 1 base, with 9 bases spanning the gap. Germline V CDR1 and CDR2: KGHDR, SFDVKD. CDR3 residues: CATTHRGTDTQYF. CDR3 DNA sequence: TGTGCCACCACACACAGGGGCACAGATACGCAGTATTTT.

The chain is built from TRBV24-1 and TRBJ2-2; 15 positions agree with TRBD2. J lost 1 base, V lost 6 bases, and 17 bases had no gene match. This CDR3 has 22 residues. From germline, CDR1 is KGHDR and CDR2 SFDVKD. The CDR3 DNA reads as TGTGCCACCAGTCCCCTCGCCGGGTCGGGACTAGCGGGGGGTTTGAACACCGGGGAGCTGTTTTTT. Its protein is CATSPLAGSGLAGGLNTGELFF.

This clone has just one count. The rearrangement joins TRBV3-1 (or the pseudogene TRBV3-2) to TRBJ2-1, with 9 positions matching TRBD2. Germline V gene data show CDR1 as LGHDT and CDR2 as YNNKEL (reference sequence). The CDR3 totals 15 residues. J gave up 10 bases and V 1 base, and 8 bases lay outside the gene matches. CDR3 in DNA: TGTGCCAGCAGCCAAGCGACTAGCGGACCTTCGGAGCAGTTCTTC. The encoded protein is CASSQATSGPSEQFF.

This clone appeared a few times. The V and J genes are TRBV9 and TRBJ1-6; 9 bases match TRBD1. V shed 3 bases, J shed 5 bases, and the junction held 12 bases outside the gene matches. Germline CDR1 and CDR2: SGDLS and YYNGEE. This CDR3 region has 18 residues. The chain's CDR3 is CASSAGTGNLWDNSPLHF. The CDR3, as DNA: TGTGCCAGCAGCGCCGGGACAGGGAACCTTTGGGATAATTCACCCCTCCACTTT.

The chain uses TRBV14 and TRBJ2-2; the D gene is possibly TRBD1 (6 bases). In germline, CDR1 is SGHDN, CDR2 FVKESK. V was pared by 0 bases and J by 6 bases, with 8 bases between. The CDR3 extends over 14 amino acids. The CDR3 loop is CASSQDHRAGELFF. The CDR3, as DNA: TGTGCCAGCAGCCAAGACCACAGGGCCGGGGAGCTGTTTTTT.

The V call is TRBV9, the J call TRBJ2-3, with 10 bases identical to TRBD1. This CDR3 region has 16 residues. CDR1 SGDLS and CDR2 YYNGEE come from the germline V gene. V gave up 4 bases and J gave up 4 bases; unmatched junction bases: 9. The CDR3 is CASSNQDRGSADTQYF. In DNA form, the CDR3 reads TGTGCCAGCAGCAATCAGGACAGGGGGTCCGCAGATACGCAGTATTTT.

This chain uses TRBV7-3 with TRBJ2-2; the match to TRBD1 covers 8 bases. The CDR3 length is 15 residues. With 6 bases clipped from V and 0 bases from J, the junction kept 3 bases outside the gene matches. The germline gives CDR1 SGHTA, CDR2 FQGTGA. The CDR3 sequence: CASSTGGSNTGELFF. CDR3 sequence (DNA): TGTGCCAGCAGTACAGGGGGATCGAACACCGGGGAGCTGTTTTTT.

J is TRBJ1-3 and V is TRBV6-2 or TRBV6-3; no definite D call. The length of the CDR3 is 14 residues. V shed 0 bases and J shed 1 base, with 4 bases lying between them. Germline V lookup: CDR1 MNHEY, CDR2 SVGEGT. CDR3 sequence reads: CASSYSASGNTIYF. The CDR3, as DNA: TGTGCCAGCAGTTACTCGGCTTCTGGAAACACCATATATTTT.

The chain couples TRBV10-3 to TRBJ1-2; D ambiguous. V lost 4 bases and J lost 4, with 7 bases in between. The CDR3 consists of 12 residues. Per the germline V gene, CDR1 is ENHRY and CDR2 is SYGVKD. The CDR3 region has the DNA TGTGCCATCAGTGGGGCCGGCTATGGCTACACCTTC. Protein: CAISGAGYGYTF.

The V call is TRBV10-3, the J call TRBJ2-2, with D tentatively TRBD1 (6 bases). Trimming took 7 bases from V and 1 from J, leaving 7 bases between them. The CDR3 sequence is 13 residues long. Germline CDR1 reads ENHRY; CDR2 reads SYGVKD. The CDR3 protein is CAIKTGNTGELFF. The CDR3, as DNA: TGTGCCATCAAGACAGGGAACACCGGGGAGCTGTTTTTT.

V is TRBV2 and J is TRBJ2-5; TRBD1 might be the D (7 bases). The CDR3 is 13 residues long. Germline V CDR1 and CDR2: SNHLY, FYNNEI. The V end lost 6 bases, the J end lost 5 bases, and 13 bases lay between the germline ends. For the CDR3, the DNA is TGTGCCAGCAGGGAGGGGGCGAAGGAGACCCAGTACTTC. Translating gives CASREGAKETQYF.

This chain joins TRBV7-9 and TRBJ2-7, with D unclear. This CDR3 spans 15 amino acids. Per the germline V gene, CDR1 is SEHNR and CDR2 is FQNEAQ (reference sequence). V gave up 7 bases and J gave up 2 bases, with 18 bases separating them. The CDR3 region has the DNA TGTGCCAGCACCTCCGCCCGGAGTGTGACCTACGAGCAGTACTTC. It translates to CASTSARSVTYEQYF.

This chain's CDR3 is CASSIARPALTRGNEQFF. CDR3 nucleotide sequence: TGTGCCAGTAGTATAGCCCGACCGGCCCTTACGAGGGGGAATGAGCAGTTCTTC. The chain links TRBV19 to TRBJ2-1, with D possibly matching TRBD1 (6 bases). This CDR3 region has 18 residues. V was pared by 1 base and J by 7 bases, with 23 bases between. Germline V gene data show CDR1 as LNHDA and CDR2 as SQIVND (reference sequence). Full variable domain (outside the CDR3, taken from reference TRBV19 and TRBJ2-1): DGGITQSPKYLFRKEGQNVTLSCEQNLNHDAMYWYRQDPGQGLRLIYYSQIVNDFQKGDIAEGYSVSREKKESFPLTVTSAQKNPTAFYLCASSIARPALTRGNEQFFGPGTRLTVL.

The chain links TRBV18 to TRBJ1-5, with D maybe TRBD1 (5 bases). Trimming left V 3 bases short and J 0 bases short, with 12 bases between. Germline assignment: CDR1 KGHSH and CDR2 LQKENI. The CDR3 has 16 residues. Here the CDR3 DNA reads TGTGCCAGCTCACCCCGGACAACTCATAGCAATCAGCCCCAGCATTTT. This gives the protein CASSPRTTHSNQPQHF.

This chain joins TRBV24-1 and TRBJ2-2; tentative D call: TRBD1 (7 bases). V lost 0 bases and J 7 bases, leaving 20 bases between the germline ends. Germline V gene sequence: CDR1 KGHDR, CDR2 SFDVKD. The CDR3 is 18 amino acids. DNA for the CDR3: TGTGCCACCAGTGATTTGCAGGGGGGTCCTAGCGCCGGCGGGGAGCTGTTTTTT. Amino acid sequence: CATSDLQGGPSAGGELFF.

The J gene is TRBJ2-5, the V gene TRBV19; possibly TRBD2 for D (6 bases). This CDR3 is 16 amino acids long. The V gene's germline CDR1 is LNHDA and CDR2 SQIVND (reference sequence). Trimming shortened V by 5 bases and J by 2 bases, and 18 bases separated the two germline ends. CDR3 loop: CASSASPAGLQETQYF. The CDR3 coding sequence is TGTGCCAGTAGTGCCTCCCCAGCGGGCTTGCAAGAGACCCAGTACTTC.

The gene calls are TRBV2 and TRBJ2-1; D unclear. V was cut by 6 bases and J by 4 bases, with 4 bases left in between. Looked up from germline, CDR1 is SNHLY and CDR2 is FYNNEI. This CDR3 comprises 11 residues. CDR3 region: CASRQYNEQFF. The CDR3, as DNA: TGTGCCAGCAGACAGTACAATGAGCAGTTCTTC.